Listed below are T cell receptor beta chains from one sample, sequenced in a study of T cells expressing NK-cell markers. TCRdb reworked the 5' RACE reads into one entry per CDR3 protein, no DNA. This sample's table has about 380,000 distinct CDR3 sequences. Sequencing was done on a sample of blood T cells: a sorted CD56 or NKG2C T cell subset, CD4+ or CD8+ T cells, or bulk PBMC T cells (not recorded which). The origin of the receptors is a man aged 18-75 years in good health. CDR3s include the opening cysteine and the closing phenylalanine or tryptophan.

V	J	length	CDR3
TRBV5-1	TRBJ2-7	14	CASSLSGVRYEQYF
TRBV12-3/TRBV12-4	TRBJ1-3	15	CASLRAAHSGNTIYF
TRBV7-3	TRBJ1-6	13	CASSLTNNSPLHF
TRBV7-2	TRBJ2-1	15	CASSFLDQTYNEQFF
TRBV12-3/TRBV12-4	TRBJ2-7	15	CASSLISSGRYEQYF
TRBV15	TRBJ2-1	15	CATSSLAGYYNEQFF
TRBV15	TRBJ1-1	17	CATSTTGQGGSNTEAFF
TRBV5-5	TRBJ1-2	16	CASSLDIGTGERGYTF
TRBV18	TRBJ2-5	14	CASSPTGYQETQYF
TRBV20-1	TRBJ2-7	15	CSARALRTGHDEQYF
TRBV7-3	TRBJ2-5	15	CASSLAGGGWETQYF
TRBV6-1	TRBJ2-7	12	CASRGTGTEQYF
TRBV28	TRBJ1-6	15	CASSLNTRSSSPLHF
TRBV13	TRBJ2-5	14	CASSLLRTQETQYF
TRBV19	TRBJ1-1	15	CASSPDSTGNTEAFF
TRBV6-2/TRBV6-3	TRBJ2-1	15	CASSYTGQGFREQFF
TRBV7-3	TRBJ2-7	14	CASSRDNGRETQYF
TRBV5-6	TRBJ2-3	15	CASSLGIGRTDTQYF
TRBV5-1	TRBJ2-5	15	CASSSRGALQETQYF
TRBV7-2	TRBJ2-3	15	CASSYRDRVADTQYF
TRBV18	TRBJ2-3	16	CASSSTGTGPTDTQYF
TRBV28	TRBJ2-1	18	CASSLNKFGTSGSNEQFF
TRBV4-2	TRBJ2-6	17	CASSRGLALSGANVLTF
TRBV2	TRBJ1-6	15	CASSVNQGVRSPLHF
TRBV7-3	TRBJ2-7	17	CASSPPRQTSRVYEQYF
TRBV5-5	TRBJ2-7	15	CASTLKGGYSYEQYF
TRBV12-3/TRBV12-4	TRBJ2-2	18	CASSDMDRGPSNTGELFF
TRBV29-1	TRBJ1-6	15	CSVRDGSSYNSPLQF
TRBV6-2/TRBV6-3	TRBJ1-1	14	CASRRQGKGTEAFF
TRBV11-2	TRBJ2-5	15	CASSWTSGGVQTQYF
TRBV5-1	TRBJ1-2	16	CASSLDPPGRTYGYTF
TRBV6-1	TRBJ2-2	18	CASSMNSGGASWHGELFF
TRBV11-2	TRBJ2-5	15	CASSLAGGPGETQYF
TRBV12-3/TRBV12-4	TRBJ2-3	15	CASSLWGASTDTQYF
TRBV9	TRBJ2-1	17	CASSAQRGAGSYNEQFF
TRBV18	TRBJ2-5	14	CASSRDNLAETQYF